This TCR beta chain was sequenced in a study of persistence of HIV-infected CD4 T cells. Study-level findings and limits: TCRbeta richness was lower in CMV- and Gag-responding cells than in anti-CD3/anti-CD28-responding cells.

The libraries were made with immunoSEQ version 4 in survey mode. Profiled with immunoSEQ multiplex PCR; TCRdb holds only in-frame clones, not every one. This sample yields some 13,000 clones, of which about 70% are seen a single time; less than 8.5% belongs to the top ten. Overlapping HIV-1 Gag 15-mer peptides at around 1 ug per peptide per mL were used. CD4+ T cells upregulating both CD40 ligand and CD69 were sorted as responding cells. Plasma HIV-1 RNA stayed below 50 copies/mL for at least 4 years. Germline V gives CDR1 KGHSH, CDR2 LQKENI. There are 13 residues in the CDR3. V lost 3 bases, J lost 4 bases, and 9 bases lay in between. By its share, this clone is medium-sized. Its target is unknown.

The material sequenced was CD4+ T cells sorted from PBMCs after approximately 20-hour stimulation, taken from a patient who received antiretroviral therapy. This receptor was obtained from an adult man with HIV who was CMV-seropositive. V usage is TRBV18 and J usage is TRBJ1-1, with no clear D. This CDR3 reads CASSPSWATEAFF. As DNA, the CDR3 is TGTGCCAGCTCACCGTCCTGGGCCACTGAAGCTTTCTTT.